This entry lists 6 T cell receptor beta chains sequenced from one sample in a study of blood T cells in healthy people across ages. Through a sample-barcoded 5' primer and a J-beta primer mix, a second PCR was run for roughly 6 to 12 cycles. TCRdb reanalysed the 5' RACE reads using MiXCR and keeps one entry per CDR3 protein. The top ten clones hold 18% of a sample with about 1 million distinct CDR3 sequences, less than 50% of them seen once. Sequences were obtained from blood. These receptors all stem from an older woman in good health.

The CDR3 region has the DNA TGTGCCAGCAGTAACGGGGGCCAGCCCCAGCATTTT. Amino acids: CASSNGGQPQHF. This chain uses TRBV6-2 or TRBV6-3 with TRBJ1-5, with D perhaps TRBD1 (6 bases). This CDR3 has 12 amino acids. Trimming took 5 bases from V and 7 from J, leaving 9 bases between them. Germline-derived CDR1 and CDR2 are MNHEY and SVGEGT.

In this sample, this clonotype turned up a few times. The J gene is TRBJ1-2, the V gene TRBV20-1; D may be TRBD1 (6 bases). The V gene lost 0 bases and the J gene lost 6 bases, with 14 bases spanning the gap. This CDR3 comprises 14 residues. Germline V gives CDR1 DFQATT, CDR2 SNEGSKA (reference sequence). The CDR3 protein is CSARDRGGNNGYTF. The CDR3 DNA is TGCAGTGCTAGAGATCGGGGGGGCAATAATGGCTACACCTTC.

This clonotype was counted only a few times. The CDR3 DNA follows: TGTGCCAGCAGCCAAGATATCGGAGCTGAGCAGTTCTTC. This sequence encodes CASSQDIGAEQFF. The rearrangement links TRBV4-2 to TRBJ2-1; D unclear. From germline, CDR1 is LGHNA and CDR2 YNFKEQ. This CDR3 region has 13 residues. Trimming shortened V by 0 bases and J by 9 bases, and 9 bases separated the two germline ends.

In nucleotides, the CDR3 is TGTGCCACCCTTCGCAGCGGGGGAACCTACGAGCAGTACTTC. Amino acid sequence: CATLRSGGTYEQYF. This chain links TRBV28 with TRBJ2-7, with 8 bases matching TRBD2. Unmatched junction bases numbered 10, after V lost 10 bases and J lost 2 bases. Germline CDR1 reads MDHEN; CDR2 reads SYDVKM. The CDR3 length is 14 residues.

The chain is built from TRBV9 and TRBJ2-1; TRBD2 aligns across 10 bases. Germline loops: CDR1 SGDLS, CDR2 YYNGEE. The CDR3 totals 15 residues. Trimming at V came to 5 bases and at J to 6 bases, leaving 8 bases not matched to a gene. The CDR3 DNA sequence: TGTGCCAGCAGGCCCCCGGGACTAGCGAGCAATGAGCAGTTCTTC. It encodes CASRPPGLASNEQFF.

The chain employs TRBV2 and TRBJ2-1, with D tentatively TRBD2 (5 bases). Matching the DNA end better, TRBJ2-7 makes the J call doubtful. Germline CDR1 SNHLY, CDR2 FYNNEI. CDR3 length: 15 residues. CDR3 in DNA: TGTGCCAGCAGTTTAGCTAGCAGCTCCTACAATGAGCAGTACTTC. It encodes CASSLASSSYNEQYF.